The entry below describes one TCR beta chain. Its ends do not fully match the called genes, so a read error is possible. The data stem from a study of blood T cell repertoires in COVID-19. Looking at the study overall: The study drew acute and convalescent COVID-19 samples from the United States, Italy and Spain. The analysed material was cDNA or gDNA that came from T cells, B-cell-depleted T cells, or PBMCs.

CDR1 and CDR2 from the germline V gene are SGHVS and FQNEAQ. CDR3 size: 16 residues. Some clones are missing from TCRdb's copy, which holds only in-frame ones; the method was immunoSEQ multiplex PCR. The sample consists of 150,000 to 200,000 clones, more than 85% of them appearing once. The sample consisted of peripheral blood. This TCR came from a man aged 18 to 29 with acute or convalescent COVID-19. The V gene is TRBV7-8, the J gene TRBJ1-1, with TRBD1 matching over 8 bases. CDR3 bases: TGTGCCAGCAGCCTAGCAGGGGGCGGTTGGGTCACTGAAGCTTTCTTT. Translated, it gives CASSLAGGGWVTEAFF. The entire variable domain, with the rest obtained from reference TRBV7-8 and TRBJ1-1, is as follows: GAGVSQSPRYKVAKRGQDVALRCDPISGHVSLFWYQQALGQGPEFLTYFQNEAQLDKSGLPSDRFFAERPEGSVSTLKIQRTQQEDSAVYLCASSLAGGGWVTEAFFGQGTRLTVV.